The clone carrying this T cell receptor beta chain was seen repeatedly, ten times or more. Antigen unknown. Germline V lookup: CDR1 LGHNA, CDR2 YNFKEQ. V was clipped by 4 bases and J by 6 bases, with 19 bases between them. CDR3 length: 15 residues. Time point in this sample: newly diagnosed GD, antithyroid drugs for less than 3 months. The TCR library used RNA extracted from PBMCs. Assembly of TCR beta libraries relied on iRepertoire HTBI primers together with Arm-PCR of CDR3 regions. Via MiXCR, TCRdb re-called the multiplex PCR reads, giving one row per CDR3 protein. In the table there are approximately 270,000 distinct CDR3 sequences, under 20% of which are singletons. This sample stems from a study of regulatory T cells in long-lasting Graves disease. Study overall: Prior antithyroid drug treatment in newly diagnosed Graves' patients lasted under 3 months. Study-level findings and limits: The sample size was small, and this may have reduced accuracy. Among persistent patients, a larger number of public clonotypes were shared (approximately 3,000) than among newly diagnosed patients (about 1,000).

The same data also went into a second study, on T cells in Graves' hyperthyroidism and ophthalmopathy. That source reports: Patients aged 18 to 65 with hyperthyroidism were newly diagnosed, with duration under 2 months.

This chain uses TRBV4-2 with TRBJ2-7, with D possibly being TRBD1 (6 bases). This sequence originates from a woman aged 25 to 39 with Graves disease. The source material was peripheral blood mononuclear cells (PBMCs), sampled at new diagnosis, from a patient treated with antithyroid drugs. CDR3 region: CASSPLLSRDTEQYF. For the CDR3, the DNA is TGTGCCAGCAGCCCCCTACTCTCCCGGGACACCGAGCAGTACTTC.